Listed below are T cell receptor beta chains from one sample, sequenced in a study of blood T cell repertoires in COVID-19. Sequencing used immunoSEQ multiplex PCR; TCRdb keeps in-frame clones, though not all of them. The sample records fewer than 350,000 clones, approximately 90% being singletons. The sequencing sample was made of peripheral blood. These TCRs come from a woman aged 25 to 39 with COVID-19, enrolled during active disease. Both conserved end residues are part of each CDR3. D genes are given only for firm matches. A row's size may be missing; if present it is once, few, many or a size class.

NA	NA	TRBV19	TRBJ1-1	CASSHPNTEAFF	TGTGCCAGTAGTCATCCGAACACTGAAGCTTTCTTT
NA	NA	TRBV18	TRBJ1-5	CASSLAGSQNQPQHF	TGTGCCAGCTCGCTAGCGGGCAGCCAAAATCAGCCCCAGCATTTT
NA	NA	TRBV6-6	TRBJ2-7	CASSRRPTRIYEQYF	TGTGCCAGCAGTCGCAGACCTACTAGAATCTACGAGCAGTACTTC
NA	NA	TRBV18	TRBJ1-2	CASSPGGGRGYTF	TGTGCCAGCTCACCAGGAGGAGGAAGGGGCTACACCTTC
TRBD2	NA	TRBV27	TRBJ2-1	CASSTPRGAGVFSEQFF	TGTGCCAGCAGTACGCCGCGGGGGGCCGGAGTCTTCAGTGAGCAGTTCTTC
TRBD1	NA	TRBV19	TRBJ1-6	CASSPRLGTGASYNSPLHF	TGTGCCAGTAGTCCCCGTCTAGGGACAGGTGCCTCCTATAATTCACCCCTCCACTTT
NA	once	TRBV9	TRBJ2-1	CASSVASSGTQLLYNEQFF	TGTGCCAGCAGCGTAGCTTCTTCCGGGACACAGCTCCTGTACAATGAGCAGTTCTTC
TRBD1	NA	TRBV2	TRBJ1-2	CASKTGTGDGYTF	TGTGCCAGCAAAACCGGGACAGGGGATGGCTACACCTTC
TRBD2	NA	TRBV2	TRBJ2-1	CASSAGGPNEQFF	TGTGCCAGCAGTGCGGGGGGGCCTAATGAGCAGTTCTTC
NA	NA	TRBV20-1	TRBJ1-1	CSASWSGMNTEAFF	TGCAGTGCTAGTTGGTCGGGGATGAACACTGAAGCTTTCTTT
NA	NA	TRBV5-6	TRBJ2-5	CASSSADQETQYF	TGTGCCAGCAGCTCAGCGGACCAAGAGACCCAGTACTTC
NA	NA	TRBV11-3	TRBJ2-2	CASSSKAAFTGELFF	TGTGCCAGCTCCTCCAAAGCCGCCTTCACCGGGGAGCTGTTTTTT
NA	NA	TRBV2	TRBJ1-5	CASSDYSNQPQHF	TGTGCCAGCAGTGACTATAGCAATCAGCCCCAGCATTTT
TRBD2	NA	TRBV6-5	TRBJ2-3	CASRPRLAGVGTQYF	TGTGCCAGCCGCCCCCGACTAGCGGGGGTTGGCACGCAGTATTTT
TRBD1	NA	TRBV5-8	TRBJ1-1	CASSRGQGRNTEAFF	TGTGCCAGCAGTCGGGGACAGGGCCGGAACACTGAAGCTTTCTTT
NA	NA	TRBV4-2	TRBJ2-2	CASSQRGSRGGELFF	TGTGCCAGCAGCCAAAGAGGGTCACGGGGCGGGGAGCTGTTTTTT
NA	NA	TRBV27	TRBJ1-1	CASSRAGARTEAFF	TGTGCCAGCAGTAGAGCGGGGGCTAGGACTGAAGCTTTCTTT
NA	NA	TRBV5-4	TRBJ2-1	CASSSRRELYNEQFF	TGTGCCAGCAGCTCCCGACGGGAACTTTACAATGAGCAGTTCTTC
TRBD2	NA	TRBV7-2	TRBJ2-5	CASSLAYGGGAWETQYF	TGTGCCAGCAGCTTAGCTTACGGCGGGGGGGCTTGGGAGACCCAGTACTTC
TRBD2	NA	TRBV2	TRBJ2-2	CASSLGGAPGELFF	TGTGCCAGCAGCCTCGGGGGGGCGCCCGGGGAGCTGTTTTTT
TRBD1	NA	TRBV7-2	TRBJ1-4	CASSPDRTGGKLFF	TGTGCCAGCAGCCCCGACAGGACAGGGGGAAAACTGTTTTTT
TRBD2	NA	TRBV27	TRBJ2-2	CASSPRLAPGELFF	TGTGCCAGCAGTCCCCGACTAGCGCCGGGGGAGCTGTTTTTT
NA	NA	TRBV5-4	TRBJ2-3	CASSWTSTDTQYF	TGTGCCAGCAGCTGGACTAGCACAGATACGCAGTATTTT
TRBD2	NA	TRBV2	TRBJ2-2	CASTGLAGTTGELFF	TGTGCCAGCACCGGACTAGCGGGAACCACCGGGGAGCTGTTTTTT
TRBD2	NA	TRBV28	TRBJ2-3	CASSFEGLQPGTQYF	TGTGCCAGCAGTTTTGAGGGACTACAACCAGGGACGCAGTATTTT
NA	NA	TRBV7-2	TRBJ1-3	CASSLDRTSGNTIYF	TGTGCCAGCAGCTTAGACAGAACCTCTGGAAACACCATATATTTT
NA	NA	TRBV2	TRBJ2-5	CASSALETQYF	TGTGCCAGCAGTGCACTAGAGACCCAGTACTTC
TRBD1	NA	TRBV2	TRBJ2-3	CASSRDRGTDTQYF	TGTGCCAGCAGTAGGGACAGGGGCACAGATACGCAGTATTTT
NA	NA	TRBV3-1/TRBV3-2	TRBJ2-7	CASSQEWSEQYF	TGTGCCAGCAGCCAAGAGTGGAGCGAGCAGTACTTC
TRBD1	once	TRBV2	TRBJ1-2	CASPTRQGKFYGYTF	TGTGCCAGCCCGACTCGACAGGGGAAATTCTATGGCTACACCTTC
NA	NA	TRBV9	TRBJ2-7	CASSGRDSSYEQYF	TGTGCCAGCAGCGGCCGGGACTCCTCCTACGAGCAGTACTTC
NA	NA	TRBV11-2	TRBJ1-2	CASSPTAAGNGYTF	TGTGCCAGCAGCCCCACGGCGGCCGGGAATGGCTACACCTTC
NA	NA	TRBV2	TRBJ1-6	CASTPDSSYNSPLHF	TGTGCCAGCACCCCGGACAGCTCCTATAATTCACCCCTCCACTTT